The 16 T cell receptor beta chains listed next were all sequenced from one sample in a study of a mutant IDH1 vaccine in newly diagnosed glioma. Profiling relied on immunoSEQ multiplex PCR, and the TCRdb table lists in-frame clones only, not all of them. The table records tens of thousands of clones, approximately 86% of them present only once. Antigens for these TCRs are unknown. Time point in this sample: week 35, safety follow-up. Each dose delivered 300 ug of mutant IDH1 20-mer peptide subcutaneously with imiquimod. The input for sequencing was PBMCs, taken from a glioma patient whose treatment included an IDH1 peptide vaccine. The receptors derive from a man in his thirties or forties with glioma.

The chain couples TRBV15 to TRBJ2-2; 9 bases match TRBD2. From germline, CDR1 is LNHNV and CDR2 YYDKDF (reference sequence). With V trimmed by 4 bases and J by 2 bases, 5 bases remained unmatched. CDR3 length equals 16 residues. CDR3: CATSTRLAANTGELFF. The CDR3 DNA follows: TGTGCCACCAGCACCCGACTAGCGGCAAACACCGGGGAGCTGTTTTTT.

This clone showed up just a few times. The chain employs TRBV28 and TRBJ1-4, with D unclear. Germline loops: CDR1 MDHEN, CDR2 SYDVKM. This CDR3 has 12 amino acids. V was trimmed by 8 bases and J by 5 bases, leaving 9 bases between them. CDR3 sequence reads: CASRRPNEKLFF. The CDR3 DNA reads TGTGCCAGCCGAAGGCCGAATGAAAAACTGTTTTTT. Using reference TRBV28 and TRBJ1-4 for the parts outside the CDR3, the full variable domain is DVKVTQSSRYLVKRTGEKVFLECVQDMDHENMFWYRQDPGLGLRLIYFSYDVKMKEKGDIPEGYSVSREKKERFSLILESASTNQTSMYLCASRRPNEKLFFGSGTQLSVL.

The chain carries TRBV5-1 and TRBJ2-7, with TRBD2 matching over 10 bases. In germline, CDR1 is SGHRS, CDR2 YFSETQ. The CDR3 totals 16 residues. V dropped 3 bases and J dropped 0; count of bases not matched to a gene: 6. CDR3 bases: TGCGCCAGCAGCTCCAAAACTAGCGGGATCTCCTACGAGCAGTACTTC. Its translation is CASSSKTSGISYEQYF.

The CDR3 DNA reads as TGTGCCAGCGCGTACAGGGGGATGAACACTGAAGCTTTCTTT. This gives the protein CASAYRGMNTEAFF. The chain combines TRBV6-1 with TRBJ1-1, with 8 nucleotides matching TRBD1. CDR3 length: 14 residues. Germline V gene sequence: CDR1 MNHNS, CDR2 SASEGT. J was trimmed by 0 bases and V by 8 bases; bases with no gene match: 5.

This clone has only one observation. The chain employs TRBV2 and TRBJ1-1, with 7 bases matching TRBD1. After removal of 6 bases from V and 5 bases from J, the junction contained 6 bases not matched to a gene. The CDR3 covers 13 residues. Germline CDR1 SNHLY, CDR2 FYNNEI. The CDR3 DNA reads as TGTGCCAGCAGGGAGACAGGGATTACTGAAGCTTTCTTT. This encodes CASRETGITEAFF.

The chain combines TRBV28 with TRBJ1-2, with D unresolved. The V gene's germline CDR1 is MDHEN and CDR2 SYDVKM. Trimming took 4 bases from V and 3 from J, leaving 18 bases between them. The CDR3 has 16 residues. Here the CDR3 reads CASSSPPGGGYYGYTF. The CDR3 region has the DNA TGTGCCAGCAGTTCACCCCCGGGCGGCGGATACTATGGCTACACCTTC.

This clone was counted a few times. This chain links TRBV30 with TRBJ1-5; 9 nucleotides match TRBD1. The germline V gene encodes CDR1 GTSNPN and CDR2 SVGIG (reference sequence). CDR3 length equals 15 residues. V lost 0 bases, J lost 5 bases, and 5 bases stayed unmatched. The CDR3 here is CAWSVPHRGHQPQHF. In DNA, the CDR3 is TGTGCCTGGAGTGTACCCCACAGGGGGCATCAGCCCCAGCATTTT.

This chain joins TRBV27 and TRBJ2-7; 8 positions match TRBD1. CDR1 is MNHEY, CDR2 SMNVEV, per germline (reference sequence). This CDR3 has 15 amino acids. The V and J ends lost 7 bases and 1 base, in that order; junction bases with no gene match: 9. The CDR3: CASKAVWTGSYEQYF. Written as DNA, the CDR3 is TGTGCCAGCAAGGCCGTGTGGACAGGGTCCTACGAGCAGTACTTC.

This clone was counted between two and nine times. The DNA of the CDR3 is TGTGCCAGCAGCTTAAGGCAGCCGGGGTCACCCCTCCACTTT. Protein product: CASSLRQPGSPLHF. V and J are TRBV5-6 and TRBJ1-6; D unclear. With 2 bases removed from V and 10 bases from J, the gap between germline ends came to 13 bases. Per germline, CDR1 SGHDT and CDR2 YYEEEE. The CDR3 length is 14 residues.

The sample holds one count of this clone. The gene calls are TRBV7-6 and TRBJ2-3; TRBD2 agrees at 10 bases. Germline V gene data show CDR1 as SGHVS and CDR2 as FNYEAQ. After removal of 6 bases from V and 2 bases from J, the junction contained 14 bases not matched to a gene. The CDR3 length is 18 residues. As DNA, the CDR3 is TGTGCCAGCAGTCGTACCGGGACTAGCGAGGGGTTCACAGATACGCAGTATTTT. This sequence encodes CASSRTGTSEGFTDTQYF.

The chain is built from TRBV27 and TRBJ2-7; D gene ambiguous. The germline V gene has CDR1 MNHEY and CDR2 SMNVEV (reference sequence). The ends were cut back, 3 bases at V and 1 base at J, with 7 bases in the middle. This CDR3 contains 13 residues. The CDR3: CASSFSVSYEQYF. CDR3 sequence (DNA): TGTGCCAGCAGTTTTTCTGTGTCCTACGAGCAGTACTTC.

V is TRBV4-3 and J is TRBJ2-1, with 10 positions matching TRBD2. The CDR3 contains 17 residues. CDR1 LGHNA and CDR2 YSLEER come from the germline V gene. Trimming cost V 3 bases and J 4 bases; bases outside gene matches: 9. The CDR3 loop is CASSQGRTSGIYNEQFF. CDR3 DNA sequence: TGCGCCAGCAGCCAGGGGCGGACTAGCGGAATTTACAATGAGCAGTTCTTC.

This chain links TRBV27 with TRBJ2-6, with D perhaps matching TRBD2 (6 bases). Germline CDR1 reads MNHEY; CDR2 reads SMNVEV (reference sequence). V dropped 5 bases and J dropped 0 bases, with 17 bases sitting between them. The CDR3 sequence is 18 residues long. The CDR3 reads CASSAPGRDFSGANVLTF. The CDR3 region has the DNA TGTGCCAGCAGTGCACCGGGACGGGACTTCTCTGGGGCCAACGTCCTGACTTTC.

CDR3 sequence (DNA): TGCGCCAGCAGCCCAGAAAATCAGGGGTTGTGGACAGATACGCAGTATTTT. This sequence encodes CASSPENQGLWTDTQYF. The chain couples TRBV5-1 to TRBJ2-3, with TRBD1 as a possible D gene (6 bases). Germline-derived CDR1 and CDR2 are SGHRS and YFSETQ. The CDR3 runs 17 residues. With 4 bases removed from V and 3 bases from J, the gap between germline ends came to 21 bases. Drawing the rest from reference TRBV5-1 and TRBJ2-3, the complete variable domain is KAGVTQTPRYLIKTRGQQVTLSCSPISGHRSVSWYQQTPGQGLQFLFEYFSETQRNKGNFPGRFSGRQFSNSRSEMNVSTLELGDSALYLCASSPENQGLWTDTQYFGPGTRLTVL.

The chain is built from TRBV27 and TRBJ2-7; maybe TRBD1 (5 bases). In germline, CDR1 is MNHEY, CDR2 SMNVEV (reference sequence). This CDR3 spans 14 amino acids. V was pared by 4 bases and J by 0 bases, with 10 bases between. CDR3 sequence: CASSYAGRSYEQYF. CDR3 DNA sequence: TGTGCCAGCAGTTACGCAGGGCGCTCCTACGAGCAGTACTTC.

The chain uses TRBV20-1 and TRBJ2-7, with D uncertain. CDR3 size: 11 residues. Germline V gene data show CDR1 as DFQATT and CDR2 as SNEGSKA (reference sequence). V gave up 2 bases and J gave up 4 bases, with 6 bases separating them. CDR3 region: CSARQSYEQYF. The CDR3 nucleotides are TGCAGTGCTAGACAATCTTACGAGCAGTACTTC.